These 17 T cell receptor beta chains were all obtained from the same sample, sequenced in a study of shared clonotypes between healthy human individuals (dated by TCRdb to 2019 to 2021). Library prep was done by the immunoSEQ multiplex PCR assay. TCRdb stores this immuneACCESS table with in-frame sequences only. Part of the clones is absent; in the studies checked, under half of the shortfall reflects unresolved V genes, and no reason is known for the rest. The sample contains some 380,000 clones, around 96% of them found a single time. 0.25% to 0.35% of the sample is in the top ten clones. The sequencing input was memory CD8+ T cells sorted from blood. What this sample's cell subset or site label stands for: CD45RO+ cells pooled with CCR7-negative TemRA cells. These receptors were collected from a man aged 25-45 years in good health.

On this clone: The sample holds other DNA sequences that translate to the same CDR3. The chain employs TRBV19 and TRBJ1-1; D is unclear. The V gene lost 6 bases and the J gene lost 1 base, with 9 bases spanning the gap. CDR3 size: 13 residues. The V gene's germline CDR1 is LNHDA and CDR2 SQIVND (reference sequence). The DNA of the CDR3 is TGTGCCAGTAGCTCAACCGGGAACACTGAAGCTTTCTTT. This gives the protein CASSSTGNTEAFF.

This sequence joins TRBV30 and TRBJ2-7; 7 bases are shared with TRBD2. The CDR3 spans 12 residues. The germline CDR1 and CDR2 sequences are GTSNPN and SVGIG (reference sequence). After removal of 3 bases from V and 3 bases from J, the junction contained 2 bases not matched to a gene. The CDR3 coding sequence is TGTGCCTGGAGGCCGGGGGGCTACGAGCAGTACTTC. As protein: CAWRPGGYEQYF.

The chain recombines TRBV6-1 with TRBJ2-3; 8 positions agree with TRBD2. V lost 6 bases and J lost 3; bases outside the gene matches: 8. This CDR3 spans 15 amino acids. CDR1 and CDR2 (germline): MNHNS, SASEGT. This chain's CDR3 is CASRAGGAGTDTQYF. Here the CDR3 DNA reads TGTGCCAGCAGGGCGGGGGGCGCAGGGACAGATACGCAGTATTTT.

This chain links TRBV11-2 with TRBJ1-2, with no clear D. The V gene lost 0 bases and the J gene lost 8 bases, with 16 bases spanning the gap. Germline CDR1 SGHAT, CDR2 FQNNGV. This CDR3 comprises 15 residues. CDR3 residues: CASSLDRGGSGGYTF. CDR3 bases: TGTGCCAGCAGCTTAGATCGTGGAGGCTCGGGAGGCTACACCTTC.

The chain carries TRBV19 and TRBJ2-3, with D possibly being TRBD1 (6 bases). This CDR3 is built from 13 residues. Germline-derived CDR1 and CDR2 are LNHDA and SQIVND (reference sequence). V gave up 7 bases and J gave up 5 bases, with 13 bases separating them. The CDR3 DNA is TGTGCCAGTAAGGAACAGGGAGTAGATACGCAGTATTTT. It codes for CASKEQGVDTQYF.

The V gene is TRBV18, the J gene TRBJ1-2, with 9 bases fitting TRBD1. CDR1 is KGHSH, CDR2 LQKENI, per germline. V shed 4 bases and J 3 bases; nucleotides not matched to a gene: 0. This CDR3 has 13 amino acids. The CDR3 DNA reads as TGTGCCAGCTCACGGACAGGGGACTATGGCTACACCTTC. This sequence encodes CASSRTGDYGYTF.

This clone was found once. This chain uses TRBV27 with TRBJ2-7; 16 bases are shared with TRBD2. CDR1 is MNHEY and CDR2 is SMNVEV in the germline V gene (reference sequence). This CDR3 has 19 residues. V dropped 6 bases and J dropped 7; count of bases not matched to a gene: 18. The CDR3 is CASSPAPGTSGRARWEQYF. The CDR3 DNA reads TGTGCCAGCAGCCCGGCCCCCGGGACTAGCGGGAGGGCCAGGTGGGAGCAGTACTTC.

The chain joins TRBV11-2 to TRBJ2-2; D might be TRBD2 (5 bases). Looked up from germline, CDR1 is SGHAT and CDR2 is FQNNGV. The CDR3 is 13 amino acids. Between the trimmed V and J ends, which lost 2 bases and 7 bases, there was a span of 8 bases. DNA of the CDR3: TGTGCCAGCAGCTTACGGAGGTTCGGGGAGCTGTTTTTT. Translating it yields CASSLRRFGELFF.

The chain carries TRBV7-2 and TRBJ2-5; TRBD2 agrees at 10 bases. Germline V lookup: CDR1 SGHTA, CDR2 FQGNSA. Germline trimming cut 1 base from V and 6 bases from J; bases unmatched to any gene: 5. The CDR3 contains 15 residues. CDR3 bases: TGTGCCAGCAGCTTAGAAGCTAGCGGGAGACAGACCCAGTACTTC. Its protein product is CASSLEASGRQTQYF. Drawing the rest from reference TRBV7-2 and TRBJ2-5, the complete variable domain is GAGVSQSPSNKVTEKGKDVELRCDPISGHTALYWYRQSLGQGLEFLIYFQGNSAPDKSGLPSDRFSAERTGGSVSTLTIQRTQQEDSAVYLCASSLEASGRQTQYFGPGTRLLVL.

The chain links TRBV18 to TRBJ1-6; TRBD1 might be the D (5 bases). The CDR3 totals 16 residues. Trimming took off 1 base at V and 6 bases at J, with 13 bases between the two ends. Germline V lookup: CDR1 KGHSH, CDR2 LQKENI. CDR3 region: CASSPRGDGGNSPLHF. CDR3 sequence (DNA): TGTGCCAGCTCACCACGCGGGGACGGGGGTAATTCACCCCTCCACTTT.

V gene TRBV2 combines with J gene TRBJ2-2; D is unclear. V dropped 1 base and J dropped 2 bases, with 11 bases sitting between them. Germline V gene sequence: CDR1 SNHLY, CDR2 FYNNEI. The CDR3 spans 16 residues. The chain's CDR3 is CASSEERIPNTGELFF. CDR3 DNA: TGTGCCAGCAGTGAAGAGAGGATCCCCAACACCGGGGAGCTGTTTTTT. The whole variable domain, filled in from reference TRBV2 and TRBJ2-2, reads EPEVTQTPSHQVTQMGQEVILRCVPISNHLYFYWYRQILGQKVEFLVSFYNNEISEKSEIFDDQFSVERPDGSNFTLKIRSTKLEDSAMYFCASSEERIPNTGELFFGEGSRLTVL.

V and J are TRBV28 and TRBJ1-2, with 7 positions matching TRBD1. The CDR3 runs to 12 residues. V lost 10 bases and J lost 4; bases outside the gene matches: 6. Germline loops: CDR1 MDHEN, CDR2 SYDVKM. CDR3 DNA sequence: TGTGCCACCTTCAGGACAGGCTATGGCTACACCTTC. This encodes CATFRTGYGYTF.

This chain links TRBV7-9 with TRBJ1-4; no clear D. Germline loops: CDR1 SEHNR, CDR2 FQNEAQ (reference sequence). V lost 0 bases, J lost 4 bases, and 15 bases lay in between. The CDR3 covers 17 residues. CDR3 nucleotide sequence: TGTGCCAGCAGCTTAGCTTCACCCAGGATAGATAATGAAAAACTGTTTTTT. Protein product: CASSLASPRIDNEKLFF.

The V gene is TRBV28, the J gene TRBJ2-1, with TRBD2 matching 9 bases. CDR3 length equals 18 residues. With V trimmed by 3 bases and J by 0 bases, 9 bases remained unmatched. Germline V gene sequence: CDR1 MDHEN, CDR2 SYDVKM. The CDR3 is CASSFQREERSSYNEQFF. The CDR3 nucleotides read TGTGCCAGCAGTTTTCAGCGGGAGGAAAGGAGCTCCTACAATGAGCAGTTCTTC.

This clone has a single count. This chain links TRBV6-1 with TRBJ1-5; 9 bases match TRBD1. CDR3 length: 15 residues. CDR1 is MNHNS and CDR2 is SASEGT in the germline V gene. V shed 4 bases, J shed 6 bases, and the junction held 7 bases outside the gene matches. The CDR3 bases are TGTGCCAGCAGTGCGTACAGGGGGCTTGGTCAGCCCCAGCATTTT. Translating it yields CASSAYRGLGQPQHF.

The rearrangement joins TRBV27 to TRBJ2-3; unclear D gene. V lost 7 bases and J lost 3, with 8 bases in between. CDR1 is MNHEY and CDR2 is SMNVEV in the germline V gene (reference sequence). The CDR3 spans 12 residues. CDR3 amino acids: CASKRETDTQYF. The DNA of the CDR3 is TGTGCCAGCAAGCGTGAGACAGATACGCAGTATTTT.

V usage is TRBV6-5 and J usage is TRBJ1-4, with D perhaps TRBD1 (6 bases). V dropped 6 bases and J dropped 5 bases, with 10 bases sitting between them. This CDR3 spans 13 amino acids. Germline CDR1 MNHEY, CDR2 SVGAGI. CDR3 residues: CASSRQVNEKLFF. DNA of the CDR3: TGTGCCAGCAGCAGACAGGTCAATGAAAAACTGTTTTTT.